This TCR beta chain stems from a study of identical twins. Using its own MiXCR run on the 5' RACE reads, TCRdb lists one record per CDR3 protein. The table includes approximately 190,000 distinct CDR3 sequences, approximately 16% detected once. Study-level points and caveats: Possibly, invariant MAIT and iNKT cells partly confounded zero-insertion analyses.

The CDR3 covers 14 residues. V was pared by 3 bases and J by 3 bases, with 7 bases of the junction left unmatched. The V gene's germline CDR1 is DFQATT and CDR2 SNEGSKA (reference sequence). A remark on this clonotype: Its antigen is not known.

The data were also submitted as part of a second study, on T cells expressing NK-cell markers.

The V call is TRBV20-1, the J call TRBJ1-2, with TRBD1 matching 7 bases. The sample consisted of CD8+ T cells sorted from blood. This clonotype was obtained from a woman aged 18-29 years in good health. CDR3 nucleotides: TGCAGTGCTAGTGTCCGGGACAGCTACTATGGCTACACCTTC. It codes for CSASVRDSYYGYTF.